This T cell receptor beta chain was identified in a study of human T cells and chemical hapten exposure. Time point indicated: healthy volunteer bleed at 2 weeks. Total RNA came from unfractionated whole blood. The library tagged individual cDNA molecules with unique molecular identifiers. One entry per CDR3 protein, called by TCRdb with MiXCR from the RACE reads. Here the sample spans tens of thousands of distinct CDR3 sequences, roughly 8% being singletons. Per germline, CDR1 SGHRS and CDR2 YFSETQ. CDR3 length: 17 residues. V was trimmed by 3 bases and J by 1 base, leaving 19 bases between them. At least ten counts were recorded for this clonotype. Its specificity is not known. Study conclusions and caveats: TCRs exceeding 1 in 1000 frequency stayed unchanged with DPC sensitization.

The chain uses TRBV5-1 and TRBJ2-5; perhaps TRBD1 as D (5 bases). The TCR sequence derives from a female donor in good health. Some clones in this sample may be carry-over from other donors' samples. The sequenced sample was whole blood. The CDR3 loop reads CASSSPDTFPGQETQYF. The CDR3 DNA reads TGCGCCAGCAGCTCCCCGGACACCTTTCCCGGCCAAGAGACCCAGTACTTC.